This TCR beta chain was documented in a study of T cells in Graves' hyperthyroidism and ophthalmopathy. Researchers amplified the TCR beta CDR3 regions from RNA transcripts. HTBI primers were the set used in a first-round RT-PCR of the TCR CDR3. MiXCR, run by TCRdb on the multiplex PCR reads, gives a single entry per CDR3 protein. This sample has more than 500,000 distinct CDR3 sequences; about 15% occur once, and the top ten carry around 28%. This CDR3 is 15 amino acids long. Trimming at V came to 1 base and at J to 5 bases, leaving 5 bases not matched to a gene. Germline CDR1 reads DFQATT; CDR2 reads SNEGSKA (reference sequence).

V and J are TRBV20-1 and TRBJ1-5, with 10 bases lining up with TRBD1. What was sequenced was blood. The TCR was taken from a woman aged 25 to 45 with Graves' ophthalmopathy. DNA of the CDR3: TGCAGTGCTAGAGTCGGACAGGGGGGGGATCAGCCCCAGCATTTT. Translation: CSARVGQGGDQPQHF.